The TCR beta chain under discussion was sequenced for a study of response to subunit inactivated influenza vaccine. This clonotype was detected a few times. Trimming pared 10 bases from V and 3 bases from J, leaving 16 bases between. Germline V CDR1 and CDR2: SNHLY, FYNNEI. The CDR3 spans 14 residues. TCRdb ran MiXCR on the RT-PCR reads and lists one entry per CDR3 protein. The table has some 150,000 distinct CDR3 sequences, 10% to 15% seen once. The same data also contributed to another study, on T cells expressing NK-cell markers. Turning to that study: The authors generated TCR beta cDNA through 5'RACE template switching with UMIs. Seropositivity for HCMV was found in most of the eight sequenced donors, with one seronegative. As a fraction of CD8+ T cells, dominant NKG2C+ clonotypes reached roughly 1.0-7.5% in six donors.

The sequenced sample was CD8+ T cells sorted from PBMCs, obtained approximately 12 days after vaccination. The TCR was taken from a man over 45 who received an inactivated influenza vaccine. The V call is TRBV2, the J call TRBJ2-1; weak D call: TRBD1 (6 bases). DNA of the CDR3: TGTGCCAACAAAAACAGGGCATACTACAATGAGCAGTTCTTC. Translated: CANKNRAYYNEQFF.